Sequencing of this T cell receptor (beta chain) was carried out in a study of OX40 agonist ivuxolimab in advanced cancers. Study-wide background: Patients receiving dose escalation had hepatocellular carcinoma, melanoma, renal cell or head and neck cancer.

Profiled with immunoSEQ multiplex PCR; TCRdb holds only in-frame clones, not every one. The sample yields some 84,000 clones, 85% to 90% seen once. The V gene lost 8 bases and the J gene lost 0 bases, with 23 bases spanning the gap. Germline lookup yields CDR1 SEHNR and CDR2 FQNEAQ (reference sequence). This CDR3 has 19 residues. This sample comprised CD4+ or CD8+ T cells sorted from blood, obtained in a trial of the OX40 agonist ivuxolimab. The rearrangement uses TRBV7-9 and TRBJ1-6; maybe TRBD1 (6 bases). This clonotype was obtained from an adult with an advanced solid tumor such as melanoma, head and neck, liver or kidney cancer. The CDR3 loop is CASARGARPSSSYNSPLHF. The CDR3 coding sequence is TGTGCCAGCGCACGGGGGGCTCGACCGAGTAGCTCCTATAATTCACCCCTCCACTTT.